Listed here are 30 T cell receptor beta chains from one sample, sequenced in a study of CD8+ T cells in alopecia areata. Sequencing relied on a cDNA template that was reverse transcribed from extracted RNA. Some clones are missing from TCRdb's copy, which holds only in-frame ones; the method was immunoSEQ multiplex PCR. The sample includes 150,000 or so clones, 40% to 60% seen only once; the top ten take approximately 19%. The sequences come from CD8+ T cells sorted from blood, collected at week 0. Every receptor here comes from a human donor with alopecia areata.

The CDR3 sequence: CASSLSLRAPIGEQYF. DNA for the CDR3: TGTGCCAGCAGTTTATCGCTTCGGGCTCCGATAGGTGAGCAGTACTTC. The gene calls are TRBV27 and TRBJ2-7, with D hard to call. The CDR3 length is 16 residues. CDR1 and CDR2 (germline): MNHEY, SMNVEV (reference sequence). V was pared by 0 bases and J by 7 bases, with 19 bases between.

The chain recombines TRBV4-2 with TRBJ2-1, with TRBD1 matching 10 bases. This CDR3 has 19 amino acids. Germline values: CDR1 LGHNA, CDR2 YNFKEQ. The V and J ends lost 9 bases and 5 bases, in that order; junction bases with no gene match: 22. The CDR3 loop reads CARSSRWDRGQSGHNEQFF. CDR3 bases: TGTGCCAGAAGCTCACGGTGGGACAGGGGACAAAGCGGGCACAATGAGCAGTTCTTC.

This clone was seen only a few times. The genes are TRBV29-1 and TRBJ2-2; D may be TRBD2 (6 bases). CDR3 length: 13 residues. Germline V CDR1 and CDR2: SQVTM, ANQGSEA. The germline V and J ends were trimmed by 8 bases and 1 base, with 11 bases remaining between them. CDR3 DNA sequence: TGCAGCTTCTATAGCGGGAACACCGGGGAGCTGTTTTTT. Amino acid sequence: CSFYSGNTGELFF.

This rearrangement joins TRBV7-9 to TRBJ2-1, with 11 bases identical to TRBD2. The junction had 11 bases not matched to a gene; V was cut back by 3 bases and J by 10 bases. This CDR3 has 16 residues. Germline V gene sequence: CDR1 SEHNR, CDR2 FQNEAQ (reference sequence). Here the CDR3 DNA reads TGTGCCAGCAGCTTTGCTTTGCCTAGCGGGGGGTCGGAGCAGTTCTTC. Amino acids: CASSFALPSGGSEQFF.

This clone was observed once. The CDR3 DNA follows: TGTGCCAGCAGGCGACTAGGTTCACCCCTCCACTTT. Translation gives CASRRLGSPLHF. The chain is built from TRBV6-5 and TRBJ1-6, with D hard to call. The germline V and J ends were trimmed by 6 bases and 9 bases, with 9 bases remaining between them. The germline V gene has CDR1 MNHEY and CDR2 SVGAGI. This CDR3 has 12 residues.

This clone has a handful of counts. The chain has TRBV25-1 and TRBJ2-1, with D possibly TRBD1 on 5 matching bases. Germline V gene sequence: CDR1 MGHDK, CDR2 SYGVNS. The CDR3 is 17 amino acids. V was shortened by 6 bases and J by 2 bases, with 20 bases between the two germline ends. CDR3 DNA: TGTGCCAGCAGCCACATCGAGCTGACAGCTGCCTACAATGAGCAGTTCTTC. Protein: CASSHIELTAAYNEQFF.

Here the CDR3 reads CASSFGGPGEGYTF. CDR3 sequence (DNA): TGTGCCAGCAGCTTCGGGGGCCCAGGGGAAGGCTACACCTTC. The gene calls are TRBV13 and TRBJ1-2, with TRBD1 as a possible D gene (6 bases). The CDR3 contains 14 residues. Germline V gives CDR1 PRHDT, CDR2 FYEKMQ (reference sequence). With 3 bases removed from V and 8 bases from J, the gap between germline ends came to 16 bases.

The chain couples TRBV30 to TRBJ2-2, with D unclear. Germline CDR1 reads GTSNPN; CDR2 reads SVGIG (reference sequence). Trimming took off 4 bases at V and 5 bases at J, with 8 bases between the two ends. This CDR3 region has 12 residues. CDR3 DNA: TGTGCCTGGATGAAAGGAACCGGGGAGCTGTTTTTT. As protein: CAWMKGTGELFF.

Regarding this clone: Other DNA sequences of this sample code for an identical CDR3. The chain couples TRBV19 to TRBJ1-1; D gene uncertain. The CDR3 spans 12 residues. CDR1 is LNHDA and CDR2 is SQIVND in the germline V gene (reference sequence). Trimming took off 3 bases at V and 2 bases at J, with 4 bases between the two ends. The CDR3: CASSIGNTEAFF. As DNA, the CDR3 is TGTGCCAGTAGTATTGGAAACACTGAAGCTTTCTTT.

J is TRBJ2-7 and V is TRBV5-6, with D unresolved. This CDR3 is 14 amino acids long. From germline, CDR1 is SGHDT and CDR2 YYEEEE. Trimming took 1 base from V and 0 from J, leaving 8 bases between them. For the CDR3, the DNA is TGTGCCAGCAGCTTGACGGAAGCCTCCTACGAGCAGTACTTC. It encodes CASSLTEASYEQYF. The full variable domain, in which reference TRBV5-6 and TRBJ2-7 provide the parts outside the CDR3, is DAGVTQSPTHLIKTRGQQVTLRCSPKSGHDTVSWYQQALGQGPQFIFQYYEEEERQRGNFPDRFSGHQFPNYSSELNVNALLLGDSALYLCASSLTEASYEQYFGPGTRLTVT.

This clone appeared a few times. This chain connects TRBV29-1 to TRBJ2-1; tentative D call: TRBD2 (6 bases). This CDR3 has 16 residues. The V end lost 6 bases, the J end lost 2 bases, and 20 bases lay between the germline ends. Germline loops: CDR1 SQVTM, CDR2 ANQGSEA. The DNA of the CDR3 is TGCAGCGTCCTTACTAGCACCAGGTCTCCCTACAATGAGCAGTTCTTC. This encodes CSVLTSTRSPYNEQFF.

The chain links TRBV6-5 to TRBJ1-2; tentatively, D is TRBD1 (6 bases). The CDR3 consists of 13 residues. Per the germline V gene, CDR1 is MNHEY and CDR2 is SVGAGI. The V and J ends lost 6 bases and 8 bases respectively, with 16 bases between them. The CDR3: CASSPGPGAGYTF. The CDR3 DNA reads as TGTGCCAGCAGCCCCGGTCCGGGGGCGGGCTACACCTTC.

In its sample, this clone was seen a few times. The V call is TRBV29-1, the J call TRBJ2-1; TRBD1 or TRBD2 may be the D gene (5 bases each). Germline V gene sequence: CDR1 SQVTM, CDR2 ANQGSEA. Trimming pared 4 bases from V and 4 bases from J, leaving 17 bases between. The CDR3 is 15 amino acids. The DNA for the CDR3 is TGCAGCGTTGCGCATCCGGGGACGGATTACAATGAGCAGTTCTTC. It is translated as CSVAHPGTDYNEQFF.

The chain joins TRBV28 to TRBJ2-7, with D perhaps matching TRBD1 or TRBD2 (5 bases each). The CDR3 extends over 15 amino acids. V was trimmed by 4 bases and J by 3 bases, leaving 16 bases between them. CDR1 and CDR2 (germline): MDHEN, SYDVKM. The CDR3, as DNA: TGTGCCAGCAGTTCTCTTCCGGGACCATACTACGAGCAGTACTTC. Its translation: CASSSLPGPYYEQYF.

The chain employs TRBV23-1 and TRBJ1-2, with 11 positions matching TRBD1. TRBV23-1 qualifies as an ORF whose function is uncertain. The CDR3 is made up of 16 amino acids. The J segment lost 4 bases and the V segment lost 2 bases, leaving 6 bases of the junction unmatched. The CDR3 loop reads CASSQGQGALGYGYTF. The CDR3 DNA reads TGCGCCAGCAGTCAAGGACAGGGGGCGCTGGGCTATGGCTACACCTTC.

V gene TRBV4-3 combines with J gene TRBJ1-2; D is possibly TRBD1 (5 bases). Trimming cost V 0 bases and J 2 bases, with 10 bases left between them. Germline V lookup: CDR1 LGHNA, CDR2 YSLEER. The CDR3 totals 15 residues. As DNA, the CDR3 is TGCGCCAGCAGCCAAGAGGCAGGGCTCAACTATGGCTACACCTTC. As protein: CASSQEAGLNYGYTF.

The chain joins TRBV29-1 to TRBJ1-1, with TRBD1 matching over 7 bases. The CDR3 runs to 12 residues. V shed 5 bases and J 6 bases; nucleotides not matched to a gene: 6. Germline V lookup: CDR1 SQVTM, CDR2 ANQGSEA. Written as DNA, the CDR3 is TGCAGCGTTCAGGGGGGGAGCCCTGAAGCTTTCTTT. This encodes CSVQGGSPEAFF.

The chain combines TRBV7-3 with TRBJ2-3, with 14 bases matching TRBD2. The CDR3 length is 16 residues. J was trimmed by 5 bases and V by 5 bases; bases with no gene match: 6. Germline lookup yields CDR1 SGHTA and CDR2 FQGTGA. The CDR3 nucleotides read TGTGCCAGCAGCGTGACTAGCGGGGGGGCCGGAGATACGCAGTATTTT. Translation: CASSVTSGGAGDTQYF.

The sample holds a few counts of this clone. The gene calls are TRBV10-3 and TRBJ2-7; possible D gene TRBD2, 6 bases. Germline V CDR1 and CDR2: ENHRY, SYGVKD. Trimming pared 2 bases from V and 1 base from J, leaving 12 bases between. This CDR3 contains 15 residues. The DNA for the CDR3 is TGTGCCATCAGTGAGGCGGGGAGTCCGTCCTACGAGCAGTACTTC. Encoded protein: CAISEAGSPSYEQYF.

The chain couples TRBV10-2 to TRBJ2-7; D tentatively fits TRBD1 or TRBD2 (6 bases each). The CDR3 is 14 amino acids. Between the trimmed V and J ends, which lost 7 bases and 2 bases, there was a span of 15 bases. Germline values: CDR1 WSHSY, CDR2 SAAADI. The CDR3, as DNA: TGCGCCAGCACCGACGGGGGCTACCCCTACGAGCAGTACTTC. It yields the protein CASTDGGYPYEQYF.

The chain carries TRBV7-2 and TRBJ2-7; the D gene could be TRBD1 or TRBD2 (5 bases each). Germline CDR1 reads SGHTA; CDR2 reads FQGNSA. Trimming pared 4 bases from V and 2 bases from J, leaving 21 bases between. The CDR3 extends over 17 amino acids. CDR3 sequence: CASSSSSGTLSPYEQYF. The CDR3 DNA sequence: TGTGCCAGCAGCTCCTCTTCCGGGACGCTCAGCCCCTACGAGCAGTACTTC.

Only a few counts were recorded for this clone. In nucleotides, the CDR3 is TGCGCCAGCAGCACCGACAGGGGATCCTACACCTTC. It translates to CASSTDRGSYTF. The rearrangement uses TRBV5-1 and TRBJ1-2; 8 bases match TRBD1. The CDR3 sequence is 12 residues long. Losses at the gene ends were 4 bases for V and 10 bases for J; bases not matched to a gene: 6. Germline V lookup: CDR1 SGHRS, CDR2 YFSETQ. Filled out from reference TRBV5-1 and TRBJ1-2, the complete variable domain reads KAGVTQTPRYLIKTRGQQVTLSCSPISGHRSVSWYQQTPGQGLQFLFEYFSETQRNKGNFPGRFSGRQFSNSRSEMNVSTLELGDSALYLCASSTDRGSYTFGSGTRLTVV.

The J gene is TRBJ1-1, the V gene TRBV12-5; D may be TRBD1 (6 bases). V dropped 5 bases and J dropped 0 bases, with 10 bases sitting between them. CDR1 is LGHNT, CDR2 FRNRAP, per germline. The CDR3 runs 14 residues. CDR3 residues: CASGPTGVNTEAFF. CDR3 bases: TGTGCTAGTGGTCCGACAGGAGTGAACACTGAAGCTTTCTTT. Using reference TRBV12-5 and TRBJ1-1 for the parts outside the CDR3, the full variable domain is DARVTQTPRHKVTEMGQEVTMRCQPILGHNTVFWYRQTMMQGLELLAYFRNRAPLDDSGMPKDRFSAEMPDATLATLKIQPSEPRDSAVYFCASGPTGVNTEAFFGQGTRLTVV.

The rearrangement uses TRBV30 and TRBJ2-1; D unclear. Trimming took off 0 bases at V and 8 bases at J, with 8 bases between the two ends. This CDR3 spans 12 amino acids. Germline values: CDR1 GTSNPN, CDR2 SVGIG (reference sequence). DNA of the CDR3: TGTGCCTGGAGTGTTGGTGACTATGAGCAGTTCTTC. Translating it yields CAWSVGDYEQFF.

V usage is TRBV7-2 and J usage is TRBJ2-3; 13 nucleotides align to TRBD2. Trimming cost V 5 bases and J 5 bases; bases outside gene matches: 7. The germline V gene has CDR1 SGHTA and CDR2 FQGNSA. CDR3 length: 16 amino acids. The CDR3 is CASSRELAGGRDTQYF. CDR3 DNA sequence: TGTGCCAGCAGCCGCGAACTAGCGGGGGGGCGAGATACGCAGTATTTT. Together with reference TRBV7-2 and TRBJ2-3, the CDR3 gives the full variable domain: GAGVSQSPSNKVTEKGKDVELRCDPISGHTALYWYRQSLGQGLEFLIYFQGNSAPDKSGLPSDRFSAERTGGSVSTLTIQRTQQEDSAVYLCASSRELAGGRDTQYFGPGTRLTVL.

V usage is TRBV12-5 and J usage is TRBJ2-3; D possibly matches TRBD1 or TRBD2 (5 bases each). Germline CDR1 LGHNT, CDR2 FRNRAP. This CDR3 comprises 19 residues. The V and J ends lost 1 base and 0 bases respectively, with 20 bases between them. This CDR3 is CASGLALTGTKFSTDTQYF. The CDR3 nucleotides read TGTGCTAGTGGTTTGGCCCTGACCGGGACCAAGTTTAGCACAGATACGCAGTATTTT.

The rearrangement uses TRBV11-2 and TRBJ2-7, with D possibly being TRBD2 (5 bases). V shed 2 bases and J shed 0 bases, with 8 bases lying between them. The CDR3 has 14 residues. Germline V lookup: CDR1 SGHAT, CDR2 FQNNGV. DNA of the CDR3: TGTGCCAGCAGCTTAACTAGGAGCTCCTACGAGCAGTACTTC. Translating it yields CASSLTRSSYEQYF.

The chain is built from TRBV29-1 and TRBJ2-3, with D perhaps given as TRBD1 or TRBD2 (5 bases each). This CDR3 comprises 15 residues. From germline, CDR1 is SQVTM and CDR2 ANQGSEA. V lost 5 bases to trimming and J lost 11 bases, with 26 bases between them. The CDR3 protein is CSVHKRSPRDGEQYF. DNA for the CDR3: TGCAGCGTTCATAAGCGGTCACCCCGGGACGGCGAGCAGTATTTT.

The gene calls are TRBV2 and TRBJ2-1; D remains unclear. CDR1 and CDR2 from the germline V gene are SNHLY and FYNNEI. The V end lost 2 bases, the J end lost 8 bases, and 13 bases lay between the germline ends. This CDR3 has 14 amino acids. CDR3: CASSEKQFLDEQFF. In nucleotides, the CDR3 is TGTGCCAGCAGTGAAAAACAGTTTCTGGATGAGCAGTTCTTC.

The count of this clone is one. Other nucleotide sequences from this sample produce the same CDR3. The chain has TRBV30 and TRBJ1-1, with D perhaps TRBD1 (5 bases). This CDR3 is built from 11 residues. V was trimmed by 3 bases and J by 6 bases, leaving 8 bases between them. Germline-derived CDR1 and CDR2 are GTSNPN and SVGIG (reference sequence). The CDR3 protein is CAWSGGAEAFF. The CDR3 DNA reads TGTGCCTGGAGCGGAGGGGCTGAAGCTTTCTTT. The full variable domain, its missing parts supplied by reference TRBV30 and TRBJ1-1, is SQTIHQWPATLVQPVGSPLSLECTVEGTSNPNLYWYRQAAGRGLQLLFYSVGIGQISSEVPQNLSASRPQDRQFILSSKKLLLSDSGFYLCAWSGGAEAFFGQGTRLTVV.